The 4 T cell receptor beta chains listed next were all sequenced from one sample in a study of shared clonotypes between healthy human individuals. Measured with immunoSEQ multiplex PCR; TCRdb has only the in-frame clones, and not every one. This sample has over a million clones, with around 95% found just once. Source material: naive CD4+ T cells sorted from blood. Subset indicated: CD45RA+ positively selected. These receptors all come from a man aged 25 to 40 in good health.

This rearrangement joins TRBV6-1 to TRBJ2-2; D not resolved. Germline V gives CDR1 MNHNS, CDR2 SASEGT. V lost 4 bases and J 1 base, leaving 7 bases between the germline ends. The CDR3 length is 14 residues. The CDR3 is CASSASLNTGELFF. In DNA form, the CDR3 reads TGTGCCAGCAGTGCATCCCTGAACACCGGGGAGCTGTTTTTT.

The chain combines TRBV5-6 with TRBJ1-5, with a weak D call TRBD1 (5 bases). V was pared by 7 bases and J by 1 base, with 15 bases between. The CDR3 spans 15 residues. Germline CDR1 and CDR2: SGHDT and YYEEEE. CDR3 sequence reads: CASSKGAGSNQPQHF. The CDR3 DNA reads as TGTGCCAGCTCCAAAGGGGCTGGAAGCAATCAGCCCCAGCATTTT.

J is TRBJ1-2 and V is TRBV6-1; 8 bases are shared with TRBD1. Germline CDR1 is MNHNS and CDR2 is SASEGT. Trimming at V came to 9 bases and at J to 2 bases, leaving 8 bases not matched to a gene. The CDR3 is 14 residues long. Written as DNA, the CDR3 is TGTGCCAGTACAGGGGGGCATCGAAACTATGGCTACACCTTC. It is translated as CASTGGHRNYGYTF.

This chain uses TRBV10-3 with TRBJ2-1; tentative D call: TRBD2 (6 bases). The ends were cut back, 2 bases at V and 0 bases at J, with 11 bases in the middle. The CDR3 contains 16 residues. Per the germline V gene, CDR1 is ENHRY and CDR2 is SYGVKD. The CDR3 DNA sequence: TGTGCCATCAGTGAGGCGGGAAAGAGCTCCTACAATGAGCAGTTCTTC. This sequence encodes CAISEAGKSSYNEQFF.